The 8 T cell receptor beta chains below were found in one sample sequenced in a study of cytomegalovirus exposure and HLA in healthy donors. Primers for the PCR totalled 60 Vbeta and 13 Jbeta. The repertoire was sequenced with immunoSEQ multiplex PCR; TCRdb's copy has only in-frame clones and lacks some. The table includes 150,000 to 200,000 clones, roughly 80% detected once. The sequencing sample was made of PBMCs. These receptors originate from a female donor in good health and CMV-seronegative.

This clone was detected only once. The gene calls are TRBV7-7 and TRBJ1-1; unclear D gene. V lost 6 bases and J lost 1, with 12 bases in between. The germline gives CDR1 SSHAT, CDR2 FNYEAQ (reference sequence). This CDR3 comprises 14 residues. The CDR3 region is CASSRRLPNTEAFF. The CDR3 DNA reads as TGTGCCAGCAGTCGCAGGCTCCCGAACACTGAAGCTTTCTTT.

Comments on this clone: One junction end disagrees with the germline gene, perhaps due to a read error. The sample has other DNA sequences that encode this CDR3 too. This chain connects TRBV29-1 to TRBJ1-1, with 11 bases aligning to TRBD1. Germline V CDR1 and CDR2: SQVTM, ANQGSEA. The CDR3 is made up of 12 amino acids. The CDR3 region is CSAGQGGTEAFF. Here the CDR3 DNA reads TGCAGCGCGGGACAGGGGGGCACTGAGGCTTTCTTT.

This clone came up once. The chain is built from TRBV5-1 and TRBJ2-1; 11 bases fit TRBD2. With 2 bases clipped from V and 6 bases from J, the junction kept 1 base outside the gene matches. From germline, CDR1 is SGHRS and CDR2 YFSETQ. CDR3 length: 14 residues. The CDR3 spells CASSFTSGSNEQFF. CDR3 nucleotide sequence: TGCGCCAGCAGCTTTACTAGCGGGAGCAATGAGCAGTTCTTC.

This clone showed up just once. The chain carries TRBV6-5 and TRBJ2-7; D assignment may be TRBD1 or TRBD2 (7 bases each). This CDR3 has 14 residues. Trimming left V 10 bases short and J 2 bases short, with 18 bases between. Germline V gene sequence: CDR1 MNHEY, CDR2 SVGAGI. The CDR3 coding sequence is TGTGCCATCAGCGGGACAGAGGTCGCCTACGAGCAGTACTTC. Amino acid sequence: CAISGTEVAYEQYF.

This chain joins TRBV11-1 and TRBJ2-7; the D is unclear. Germline-derived CDR1 and CDR2 are SGHAT and FQDESV (reference sequence). Trimming cost V 0 bases and J 4 bases, with 13 bases left between them. This CDR3 comprises 15 residues. This CDR3 reads CASSLAIGTIYEQYF. CDR3 DNA sequence: TGTGCCAGCAGCTTAGCGATTGGAACTATATACGAGCAGTACTTC.

This rearrangement joins TRBV15 to TRBJ2-1; 10 positions agree with TRBD2. This CDR3 has 15 amino acids. Germline V gene data show CDR1 as LNHNV and CDR2 as YYDKDF (reference sequence). The V and J ends lost 11 bases and 7 bases, in that order; junction bases with no gene match: 14. CDR3 residues: CASLAGGTGVNEQFF. The CDR3 DNA sequence: TGTGCCTCCTTAGCGGGAGGTACCGGGGTTAATGAGCAGTTCTTC.

This clone turned up a few times. The V and J genes are TRBV18 and TRBJ2-3, with D tentatively TRBD2 (5 bases). In germline, CDR1 is KGHSH, CDR2 LQKENI. The CDR3 has 16 amino acids. V shed 3 bases and J shed 2 bases, with 15 bases lying between them. CDR3 DNA: TGTGCCAGCTCACCCTTTGCGGGCCTCTACACAGATACGCAGTATTTT. This encodes CASSPFAGLYTDTQYF.

V usage is TRBV20-1 and J usage is TRBJ2-7; D gene unclear. Per the germline V gene, CDR1 is DFQATT and CDR2 is SNEGSKA (reference sequence). The CDR3 runs 11 residues. The germline V and J ends were trimmed by 3 bases and 4 bases, with 7 bases remaining between them. The CDR3 DNA reads as TGCAGTGCTAGGCCGGTTTACGAGCAGTACTTC. Translating it yields CSARPVYEQYF.